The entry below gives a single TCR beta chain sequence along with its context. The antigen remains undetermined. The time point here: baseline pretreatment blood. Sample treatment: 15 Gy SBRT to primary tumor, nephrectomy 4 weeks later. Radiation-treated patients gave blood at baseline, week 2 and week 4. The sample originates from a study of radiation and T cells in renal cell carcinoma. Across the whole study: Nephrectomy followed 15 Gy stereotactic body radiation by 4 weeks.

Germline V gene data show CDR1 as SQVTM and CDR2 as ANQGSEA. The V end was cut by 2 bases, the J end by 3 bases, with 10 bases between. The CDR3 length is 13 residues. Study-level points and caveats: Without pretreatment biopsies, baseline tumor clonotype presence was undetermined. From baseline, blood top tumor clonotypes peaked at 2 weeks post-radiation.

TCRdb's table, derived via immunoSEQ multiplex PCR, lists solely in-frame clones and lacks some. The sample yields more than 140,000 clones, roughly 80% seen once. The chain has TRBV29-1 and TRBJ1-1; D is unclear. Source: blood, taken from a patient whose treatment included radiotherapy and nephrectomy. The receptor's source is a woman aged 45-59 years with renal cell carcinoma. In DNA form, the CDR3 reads TGCAGCGTTGAACGCTCCTGGGACACTGAAGCTTTCTTT. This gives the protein CSVERSWDTEAFF.